This T cell receptor (beta chain) was recovered during a study of blood T cell repertoires in COVID-19. Study details: Nucleic acid was either cDNA or gDNA, and it came from T cells, B-cell-depleted T cells, or PBMCs.

Seattle's cohort entered during active infection and was followed longitudinally. The germline V and J ends were trimmed by 3 bases and 4 bases, with 12 bases remaining between them. The germline V gene encodes CDR1 SEHNR and CDR2 FQNEAQ (reference sequence). CDR3 length: 14 amino acids. Source study methods: Reference gene primer amplification yielded estimated nucleated cell counts. The table came from immunoSEQ multiplex PCR; TCRdb's copy has only in-frame clones and leaves some out. For V, J and clone size, that table is used; D and trimming come from the DNA. The sample consists of about 210,000 clones, over 80% of them appearing once.

The sequence was collected from a woman aged 60 to 75 with COVID-19, enrolled during active disease. Sequenced sample: peripheral blood. The chain carries TRBV7-9 and TRBJ2-5; D perhaps matches TRBD2 (5 bases). The CDR3 sequence is CASSLIGVGETQYF. The CDR3, as DNA: TGTGCCAGCAGCTTGATCGGGGTGGGAGAGACCCAGTACTTC.